The 11 T cell receptor beta chains reported below all come from one sample, sequenced in a study of T cell repertoires in cytomegalovirus infection. One entry per CDR3 protein results from TCRdb running MiXCR on the reads. This repertoire shows approximately 500,000 distinct CDR3 sequences, about 17% found once; its top ten account for about 24%. The specimen sequenced was CD8+ T cells from PBMCs. These receptors were collected from a human donor in good health (CMV status not recorded). Some clones in this sample may be carry-over from other donors' samples.

This clonotype has only a few counts. The chain recombines TRBV4-1 with TRBJ2-2; TRBD2 matches at 11 bases. The CDR3 loop spans 20 amino acids. Trimming removed 0 bases from V and 5 bases from J; junction bases left unmatched: 14. CDR1 is MGHRA, CDR2 YSYEKL, per germline. DNA for the CDR3: TGCGCCAGCAGCCAAGATCGGGGACTAGCGGAGGAAGAATGGACCGGGGAGCTGTTTTTT. Its translation is CASSQDRGLAEEEWTGELFF.

This clonotype has a count of ten or more. The chain recombines TRBV4-1 with TRBJ2-1, with D maybe TRBD1 (6 bases). Trimming shortened V by 0 bases and J by 5 bases, and 11 bases separated the two germline ends. CDR1 is MGHRA, CDR2 YSYEKL, per germline. CDR3 length: 15 residues. The CDR3 DNA follows: TGCGCCAGCAGCCAAGATCCTGGGACACACAATGAGCAGTTCTTC. Amino acid sequence: CASSQDPGTHNEQFF.

This rearrangement joins TRBV10-3 to TRBJ1-1; a weak D match, TRBD1 (5 bases). CDR1 and CDR2 (germline): ENHRY, SYGVKD. The CDR3 covers 13 residues. V was pared by 7 bases and J by 1 base, with 10 bases between. CDR3: CAIKGKGNTEAFF. The CDR3, as DNA: TGTGCCATCAAGGGGAAGGGGAACACTGAAGCTTTCTTT.

In its sample, this clonotype was seen a few times. The chain has TRBV5-1 and TRBJ2-1; TRBD2 aligns across 10 bases. The CDR3 consists of 14 residues. Germline CDR1 reads SGHRS; CDR2 reads YFSETQ. Trimming at V came to 5 bases and at J to 8 bases, leaving 7 bases not matched to a gene. The DNA of the CDR3 is TGCGCCAGCAGAGGGCTAGCGGGAGTATATGAGCAGTTCTTC. Its translation is CASRGLAGVYEQFF.

This clonotype was picked up many times. J is TRBJ2-7 and V is TRBV2; D may correspond to TRBD1 or TRBD2 (5 bases each). Germline CDR1 SNHLY, CDR2 FYNNEI. The CDR3 is 13 amino acids. Trimming removed 5 bases from V and 2 bases from J, with 10 bases in between. The CDR3 region has the DNA TGTGCCAGCAGTTACCGGGACGCCTACGAGCAGTACTTC. Amino acids: CASSYRDAYEQYF.

The table lists this clonotype with a few counts. This chain links TRBV7-9 with TRBJ2-1, with D tentatively TRBD2 (5 bases). The V end was cut by 1 base, the J end by 3 bases, with 19 bases between. Germline values: CDR1 SEHNR, CDR2 FQNEAQ (reference sequence). CDR3 length: 18 residues. The CDR3 coding sequence is TGTGCCAGCAGCTTAGAGTCGGGGAGCCTTAATTTCTACAATGAGCAGTTCTTC. Protein: CASSLESGSLNFYNEQFF.

This clonotype was detected a few times. The chain carries TRBV28 and TRBJ2-4; D gene unclear. V lost 3 bases to trimming and J lost 9 bases, with 18 bases between them. This CDR3 contains 15 residues. CDR1 is MDHEN and CDR2 is SYDVKM in the germline V gene. The CDR3 reads CASSFGPGPGSIQYF. CDR3 nucleotide sequence: TGTGCCAGCAGTTTTGGTCCGGGTCCTGGTAGCATTCAGTACTTC.

This clonotype was seen many times. The rearrangement links TRBV7-8 to TRBJ2-1; the match to TRBD2 covers 10 bases. V lost 3 bases, J lost 10 bases, and 12 bases stayed unmatched. The germline CDR1 and CDR2 sequences are SGHVS and FQNEAQ. The CDR3 spans 16 residues. The CDR3 loop is CASSLALAGDRREQFF. Here the CDR3 DNA reads TGTGCCAGCAGCTTGGCTCTAGCGGGGGACCGAAGGGAGCAGTTCTTC.

The V call is TRBV18, the J call TRBJ2-1, with no clear D. The CDR3 is made up of 14 amino acids. V was pared by 2 bases and J by 0 bases, with 5 bases between. CDR1 KGHSH and CDR2 LQKENI come from the germline V gene. The CDR3 here is CASSPASSYNEQFF. CDR3 DNA sequence: TGTGCCAGCTCACCAGCCAGCTCCTACAATGAGCAGTTCTTC.

This chain joins TRBV11-1 and TRBJ1-6, with D perhaps TRBD1 (6 bases). Trimming took 6 bases from V and 13 from J, leaving 16 bases between them. CDR1 and CDR2 from the germline V gene are SGHAT and FQDESV (reference sequence). This CDR3 spans 13 amino acids. For the CDR3, the DNA is TGTGCCAGCAGTCAAGAGGGGGGAAATCCCCTCCACTTT. This gives the protein CASSQEGGNPLHF. Full variable domain (rest looked up from reference TRBV11-1 and TRBJ1-6): EAEVAQSPRYKITEKSQAVAFWCDPISGHATLYWYRQILGQGPELLVQFQDESVVDDSQLPKDRFSAERLKGVDSTLKIQPAELGDSAMYLCASSQEGGNPLHFGNGTRLTVT.

As to this clonotype: This sequence may be a read error, since a much larger clone differs from it by one base. The chain joins TRBV28 to TRBJ2-1; 11 nucleotides match TRBD2. The germline gives CDR1 MDHEN, CDR2 SYDVKM. CDR3 size: 15 residues. The V and J ends lost 3 bases and 5 bases, in that order; junction bases with no gene match: 3. This CDR3 is CASSLGLADNNEQFF. The CDR3 coding sequence is TGTGCCAGCAGTTTGGGACTAGCGGATAACAATGAGCAGTTCTTC.